This TCR beta chain was captured by sequencing in a study of cytomegalovirus exposure and HLA in healthy donors (dated by TCRdb to 2017 to 2019). General notes on the study: A later analysis indicated that the 120 validation repertoires were generated on the platform also employed for the 700 or so repertoires of the first cohort. The study aimed to test whether cataloging public T cell receptors could reveal signatures of past pathogen exposure. Along with the roughly 670-subject first cohort, a separate validation cohort of over a hundred different subjects was used. To predict cytomegalovirus infection status, the study brought together high-throughput TCR immunosequencing, statistical association of individual TCRs with disease status, and machine learning.

The donors belonged to the validation cohort of over a hundred subjects, which was separate from the 666-subject first cohort. About this clone itself: Its specific antigen is unknown. No base quality information exists; no much larger clone differs at one position.

Libraries were built with the immunoSEQ multiplex PCR assay. For the original study's pipeline: A statistical classification framework was built to diagnose cytomegalovirus status from the catalog of TCR beta chain sequences. TCRdb provides this immuneACCESS table in a form limited to in-frame rearrangements. Some clones are lacking; in checked studies, under half of them reflect an unresolved V gene, and why the rest are absent is not known. V, J and clone size reflect that table, while D and trimming were determined from the DNA. The sample data list around 69,000 clones, and around 96% of these were observed just once. The ten most abundant clones make up roughly 4.7% of the sample. The study at large found these results: In vitro tests confirmed that a few of the cytomegalovirus-associated TCR beta chains recognize cytomegalovirus antigens. In both the original and validation cohorts, the classifier was reported to diagnose cytomegalovirus status with high specificity and sensitivity. Subsequent analysis determined that TCRs grouped into clusters in the first cohort also showed a tendency toward co-occurrence across the 120 or so validation repertoires, and approximately 93% of cluster scores exceeded 0. In the study, 150 to 200 TCR beta chains were listed as associated with cytomegalovirus. While some public TCRs were present in many individuals, most TCR sequences turned up only very rarely across donors. A later analysis lacked HLA typing for the validation cohort, so it scored co-occurrence in that cohort across all 130 or so repertoires. According to the authors, the approach could potentially be generalized to other disease states and immunological phenotypes.

The TCR comes from a woman between 18 and 29 years old in good health and CMV-seropositive. The specimen was PBMCs.

The DNA is as follows: TGTGCCAGCAGAAGTACAGGGTATATTTATGGCTACACCTTC. It translates to CASRSTGYIYGYTF. Here the chain combines TRBV6-5 and TRBJ1-2, with TRBD1 tentatively as D gene (6 bases match). Looking up the germline V gene yields CDR1 MNHEY and CDR2 SVGAGI. Cut back by 6 bases and 5 bases, the V and J ends lie 16 bases apart. Taken from cysteine to phenylalanine, the CDR3 has 14 residues. Of all the DNA, just the CDR3 is kept, 42 bases in frame from base 1.